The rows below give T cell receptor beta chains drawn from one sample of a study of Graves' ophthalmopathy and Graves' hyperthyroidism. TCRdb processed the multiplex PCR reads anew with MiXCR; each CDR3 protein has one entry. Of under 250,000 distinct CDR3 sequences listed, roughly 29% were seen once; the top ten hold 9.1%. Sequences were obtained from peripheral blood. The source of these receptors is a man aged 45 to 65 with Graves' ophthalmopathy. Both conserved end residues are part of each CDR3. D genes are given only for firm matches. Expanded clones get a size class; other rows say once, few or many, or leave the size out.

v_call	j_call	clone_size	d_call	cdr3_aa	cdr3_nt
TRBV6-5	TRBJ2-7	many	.	CASSYSRSDEQYF	TGTGCCAGCAGTTACTCCCGGTCCGACGAGCAGTACTTC
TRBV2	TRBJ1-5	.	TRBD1	CASSKTGYSNQPQHF	TGTGCCAGCAGTAAGACAGGGTATAGCAATCAGCCCCAGCATTTT
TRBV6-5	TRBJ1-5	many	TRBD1	CASAGGQFNQPQHF	TGTGCCAGCGCTGGGGGACAGTTCAATCAGCCCCAGCATTTT
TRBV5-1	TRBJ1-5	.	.	CASSLDSYSNQPQHF	TGCGCCAGCAGCTTGGACAGTTATAGCAATCAGCCCCAGCATTTT
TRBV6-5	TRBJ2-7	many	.	CASSPSVPFGQYF	TGTGCCAGCAGTCCGTCTGTCCCCTTTGGGCAGTACTTC
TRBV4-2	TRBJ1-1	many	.	CASSQGGSGNTEAFF	TGTGCCAGCAGCCAAGGCGGTTCAGGGAACACTGAAGCTTTCTTT
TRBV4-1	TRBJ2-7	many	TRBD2	CASSQVALAGAYEQYF	TGCGCCAGCAGCCAAGTAGCACTAGCGGGAGCTTACGAGCAGTACTTC
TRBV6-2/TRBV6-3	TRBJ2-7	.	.	CASSPHRTLSYEQYF	TGTGCCAGCAGTCCTCACCGGACCCTCTCCTACGAGCAGTACTTC
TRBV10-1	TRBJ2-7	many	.	CASSEYGTSEQYF	TGCGCCAGCAGTGAGTACGGGACGAGCGAGCAGTACTTC
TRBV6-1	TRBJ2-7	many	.	CASSDRQASYEQYF	TGTGCCAGCAGTGACCGACAGGCTTCCTACGAGCAGTACTTC
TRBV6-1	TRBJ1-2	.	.	CASSRGGHYGYTF	TGTGCCAGCAGTCGCGGGGGGCACTATGGCTACACCTTC
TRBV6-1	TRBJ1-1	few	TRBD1	CASILDRGLSEAFF	TGTGCCAGCATTCTTGACAGGGGATTATCTGAAGCTTTCTTT
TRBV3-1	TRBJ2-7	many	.	CASSQEGGRYYEQYF	TGTGCCAGCAGCCAAGAGGGAGGCAGATACTACGAGCAGTACTTC
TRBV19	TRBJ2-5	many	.	CASSIARDQGETQYF	TGTGCCAGTAGTATCGCGCGGGATCAGGGGGAGACCCAGTACTTC
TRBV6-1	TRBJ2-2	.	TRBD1	CASSEGRTGRYAPGELLF	TGTGCCAGCAGTGAAGGAAGGACAGGACGCTACGCCCCCGGGGAGCTGCTTTTT
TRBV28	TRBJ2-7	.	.	CASSGGTGVDEQYF	TGTGCCAGCAGTGGGGGGACCGGGGTTGACGAGCAGTACTTC
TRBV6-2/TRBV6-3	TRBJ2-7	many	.	CASALTSGTGRGYEQYF	TGTGCCAGCGCCCTGACTTCGGGTACCGGCCGGGGGTACGAGCAGTACTTC
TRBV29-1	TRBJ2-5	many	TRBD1	CSGQTGMEETQYF	TGCAGCGGCCAGACAGGGATGGAAGAGACCCAGTACTTC
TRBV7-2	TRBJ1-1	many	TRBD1	CASSFQGGSTEAFF	TGTGCCAGCAGCTTTCAGGGGGGGTCGACTGAAGCTTTCTTT
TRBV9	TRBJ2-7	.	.	CASSHRIDPENEQYF	TGTGCCAGCAGCCACCGGATCGACCCCGAAAACGAGCAGTACTTC
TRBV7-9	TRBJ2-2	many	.	CASSFGKTGELFF	TGTGCCAGCAGCTTCGGGAAGACCGGGGAGCTGTTTTTT
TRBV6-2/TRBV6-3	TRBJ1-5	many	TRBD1	CASSTGGYSNQPQHF	TGTGCCAGCAGTACAGGGGGATATAGCAATCAGCCCCAGCATTTT
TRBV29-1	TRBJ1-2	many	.	CSVDRSPYGYTF	TGCAGCGTTGACAGGAGCCCCTATGGCTACACCTTC
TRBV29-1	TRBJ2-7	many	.	CSVEDRASYEQYF	TGCAGCGTTGAAGATAGAGCTAGCTACGAGCAGTACTTC
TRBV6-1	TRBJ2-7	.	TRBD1	CASSEALTGYYEQYF	TGTGCCAGCAGTGAAGCCCTGACAGGGTACTACGAGCAGTACTTC
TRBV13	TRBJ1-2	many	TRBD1	CASLGQASIGYTF	TGTGCCAGCCTTGGACAGGCCTCTATTGGCTACACCTTC
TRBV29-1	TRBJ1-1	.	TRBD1	CSAGTGEYTEAFF	TGCAGCGCCGGGACAGGGGAATACACTGAAGCTTTCTTT
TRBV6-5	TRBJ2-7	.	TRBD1	CASSYPGQATSYEQYF	TGTGCCAGCAGTTACCCCGGACAGGCAACATCCTACGAGCAGTACTTC
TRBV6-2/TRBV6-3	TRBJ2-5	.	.	CASSYGSGGPRETQYF	TGTGCCAGCAGTTACGGATCCGGGGGACCCAGAGAGACCCAGTACTTC
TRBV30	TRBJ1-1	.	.	CAWSVGSFDDTEAFF	TGTGCCTGGAGTGTTGGGAGTTTCGATGACACTGAAGCTTTCTTT
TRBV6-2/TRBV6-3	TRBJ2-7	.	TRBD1	CASSYGTGGSHEQYF	TGTGCCAGCAGTTACGGGACAGGGGGTAGCCACGAGCAGTACTTC
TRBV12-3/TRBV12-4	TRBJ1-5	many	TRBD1	CASSLTGGGSQPQHF	TGTGCCAGCAGTCTGACAGGGGGCGGCAGTCAGCCCCAGCATTTT
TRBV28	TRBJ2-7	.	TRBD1	CASFGQGHEQYF	TGTGCCAGTTTTGGACAGGGGCACGAGCAGTACTTC
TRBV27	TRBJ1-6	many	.	CASSSGTGYNSPLHF	TGTGCCAGCAGTTCCGGCACAGGCTATAATTCACCCCTCCACTTT
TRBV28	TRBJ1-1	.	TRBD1	CASSGRGTEGTEAFF	TGTGCCAGCAGTGGACGTGGGACAGAGGGGACTGAAGCTTTCTTT
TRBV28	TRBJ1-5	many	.	CASSTARGGNQPQHF	TGTGCCAGCAGCACTGCGCGTGGAGGCAATCAGCCCCAGCATTTT
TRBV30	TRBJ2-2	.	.	CAWSVLLRAGELFF	TGTGCCTGGAGTGTACTCCTGCGCGCCGGGGAGCTGTTTTTT
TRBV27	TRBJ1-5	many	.	CASGPTESNQPQHF	TGTGCCAGCGGACCGACAGAGAGCAATCAGCCCCAGCATTTT
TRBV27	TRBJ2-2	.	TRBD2	CASSPPSGTGELFF	TGTGCCAGCAGTCCCCCTAGCGGGACCGGGGAGCTGTTTTTT
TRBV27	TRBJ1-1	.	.	CASSLLAANTEAFF	TGTGCCAGCAGTTTATTAGCCGCGAACACTGAAGCTTTCTTT
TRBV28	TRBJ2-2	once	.	CASVAGADTGELFF	TGTGCCAGCGTGGCAGGGGCGGACACCGGGGAGCTGTTTTTT
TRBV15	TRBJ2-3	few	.	CATSRGLGDPDTQYF	TGTGCCACCAGCAGAGGACTAGGGGATCCAGATACGCAGTATTTT
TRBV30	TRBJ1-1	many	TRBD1	CAWSAGQGDTEAFF	TGTGCCTGGAGCGCGGGACAGGGTGACACTGAAGCTTTCTTT
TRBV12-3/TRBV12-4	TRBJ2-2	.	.	CASTLSGNTGELFF	TGTGCCAGCACCCTCAGCGGGAACACCGGGGAGCTGTTTTTT
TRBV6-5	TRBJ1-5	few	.	CASSSARNQPQHF	TGTGCCAGCAGTTCCGCTAGGAATCAGCCCCAGCATTTT
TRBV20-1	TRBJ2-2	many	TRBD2	CSAKAGAGVGELFF	TGCAGTGCTAAAGCGGGAGCCGGGGTCGGGGAGCTGTTTTTT
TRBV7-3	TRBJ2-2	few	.	CASSLGGPSGELFF	TGTGCCAGCAGCTTGGGCGGCCCCTCCGGGGAGCTGTTTTTT
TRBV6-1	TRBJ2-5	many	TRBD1	CASSTGAAETQYF	TGTGCCAGCAGTACAGGGGCGGCAGAGACCCAGTACTTC
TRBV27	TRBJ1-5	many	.	CASSLNRDGNQPQHF	TGTGCCAGCAGTTTAAACAGGGATGGCAATCAGCCCCAGCATTTT
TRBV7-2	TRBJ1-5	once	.	CASSLLGRGQPQHF	TGTGCCAGCAGCTTATTGGGGCGAGGTCAGCCCCAGCATTTT
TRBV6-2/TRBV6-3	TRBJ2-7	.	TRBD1	CASSSGQGRYEQYF	TGTGCCAGCAGTTCAGGACAGGGGCGCTACGAGCAGTACTTC